The T cell receptor beta chain described here comes from a study of glioma-infiltrating T cells after dendritic cell vaccination. This sample's time point: after dendritic cell vaccination, including at tumor progression/relapse. Amplification used 60 V beta primers and 13 J beta primers. Libraries were prepared by immunoSEQ multiplex PCR; TCRdb keeps only in-frame clonotypes and omits some of them. Of more than 95,000 clones in the sample, 65% to 85% were seen once. Germline assignment: CDR1 SGHRS and CDR2 YFSETQ. This CDR3 comprises 17 residues. The ends lost 4 bases at V and 4 bases at J; junction bases unmatched: 9.

V gene TRBV5-1 combines with J gene TRBJ1-6, with 9 bases fitting TRBD1. The sequences come from blood, collected after dendritic cell vaccination. The origin of this receptor is a human donor with glioblastoma. The CDR3 nucleotides are TGCGCCAGCAGCAACATTGCGGGACAGGGATATAATTCACCCCTCCACTTT. It is translated as CASSNIAGQGYNSPLHF. Full variable domain (remainder filled in from reference TRBV5-1 and TRBJ1-6): KAGVTQTPRYLIKTRGQQVTLSCSPISGHRSVSWYQQTPGQGLQFLFEYFSETQRNKGNFPGRFSGRQFSNSRSEMNVSTLELGDSALYLCASSNIAGQGYNSPLHFGNGTRLTVT.